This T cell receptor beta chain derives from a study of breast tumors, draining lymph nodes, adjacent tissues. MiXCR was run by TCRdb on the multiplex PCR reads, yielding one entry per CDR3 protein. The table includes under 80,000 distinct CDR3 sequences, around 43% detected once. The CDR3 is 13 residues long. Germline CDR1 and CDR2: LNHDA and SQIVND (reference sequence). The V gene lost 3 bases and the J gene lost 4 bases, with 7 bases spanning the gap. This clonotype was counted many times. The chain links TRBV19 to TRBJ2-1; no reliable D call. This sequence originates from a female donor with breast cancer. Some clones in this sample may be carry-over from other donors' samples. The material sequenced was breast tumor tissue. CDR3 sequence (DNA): TGTGCCAGTAGTATCTCCAGGTACAATGAGCAGTTCTTC. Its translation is CASSISRYNEQFF.